The 25 T cell receptor beta chains below come from one sample, sequenced in a study of T cells in Graves' hyperthyroidism and ophthalmopathy. There were TCR beta CDR3 regions amplified from RNA transcripts. With the HTBI primer set, the TCR CDR3 went through a first round of RT-PCR. TCRdb reprocessed the multiplex PCR reads with MiXCR, giving one entry per CDR3 protein. Of hundreds of thousands of distinct CDR3 sequences in the sample, around 14% were seen once. Sequencing was performed on blood. These receptors all stem from a young woman with Graves' hyperthyroidism.

CDR3 sequence: CASSVDRSFSGANVLTF. CDR3 DNA: TGTGCCAGCAGCGTCGACAGGTCCTTCTCTGGGGCCAACGTCCTGACTTTC. J is TRBJ2-6 and V is TRBV12-3 or TRBV12-4; a weak D match, TRBD1 (6 bases). This CDR3 comprises 17 residues. The germline V and J ends were trimmed by 6 bases and 0 bases, with 15 bases remaining between them.

The V and J genes are TRBV27 and TRBJ2-3, with 8 nucleotides matching TRBD1. CDR1 and CDR2 from the germline V gene are MNHEY and SMNVEV (reference sequence). The CDR3 is 17 amino acids. Losses at the gene ends were 2 bases for V and 0 bases for J; bases not matched to a gene: 7. The CDR3 here is CASSLVGQGFSTDTQYF. Here the CDR3 DNA reads TGTGCCAGCAGTTTAGTCGGACAGGGCTTTAGCACAGATACGCAGTATTTT.

The CDR3 DNA reads as TGTGCCAGCAGCGGGAGGATAGGAAATAATTCACCCCTCCACTTT. This encodes CASSGRIGNNSPLHF. J is TRBJ1-6 and V is TRBV7-9; D call uncertain. CDR1 SEHNR and CDR2 FQNEAQ come from the germline V gene (reference sequence). Trimming left V 5 bases short and J 5 bases short, with 13 bases between. The CDR3 runs 15 residues.

The rearrangement uses TRBV10-3 and TRBJ1-5, with TRBD1 identical over 8 bases. Trimming removed 2 bases from V and 1 base from J; junction bases left unmatched: 1. Per germline, CDR1 ENHRY and CDR2 SYGVKD. The CDR3 is 15 amino acids. Here the CDR3 DNA reads TGTGCCATCAGTGAGGGACAGGGAAGCAATCAGCCCCAGCATTTT. Translating gives CAISEGQGSNQPQHF.

The chain has TRBV5-1 and TRBJ2-3; 8 bases agree with TRBD2. There are 17 residues in the CDR3. J gave up 1 base and V 6 bases, and 13 bases lay outside the gene matches. The germline V gene has CDR1 SGHRS and CDR2 YFSETQ. Here the CDR3 reads CASKRLEAGGGTDTQYF. CDR3 nucleotides: TGCGCCAGCAAACGACTCGAGGCGGGAGGCGGCACAGATACGCAGTATTTT.

This clonotype came up many times. The genes are TRBV7-9 and TRBJ1-6; D gene ambiguous. Germline V CDR1 and CDR2: SEHNR, FQNEAQ (reference sequence). V lost 5 bases to trimming and J lost 6 bases, with 14 bases between them. The CDR3 sequence is 15 residues long. The CDR3 sequence: CASSPDGGINSPLHF. Here the CDR3 DNA reads TGTGCCAGCAGCCCAGATGGAGGGATTAATTCACCCCTCCACTTT.

This clonotype was counted many times. The chain combines TRBV13 with TRBJ2-1; TRBD1 agrees at 7 bases. The germline V gene encodes CDR1 PRHDT and CDR2 FYEKMQ (reference sequence). The V gene end was trimmed by 6 bases and the J gene end by 8 bases; junction bases not matched to a gene: 7. The CDR3 extends over 13 amino acids. The CDR3 region has the DNA TGTGCCAGCAGACATGACAGGGACGATGAGCAGTTCTTC. This translates into CASRHDRDDEQFF. The full variable domain, rest sourced from reference TRBV13 and TRBJ2-1, is AAGVIQSPRHLIKEKRETATLKCYPIPRHDTVYWYQQGPGQDPQFLISFYEKMQSDKGSIPDRFSAQQFSDYHSELNMSSLELGDSALYFCASRHDRDDEQFFGPGTRLTVL.

V and J are TRBV5-1 and TRBJ1-1; D gene uncertain. This CDR3 contains 13 residues. Between the trimmed V and J ends, which lost 4 bases and 1 base, there was a span of 8 bases. Germline V gene sequence: CDR1 SGHRS, CDR2 YFSETQ. The DNA for the CDR3 is TGCGCCAGCAGCGTTGCGAAGAACACTGAAGCTTTCTTT. This encodes CASSVAKNTEAFF.

This clonotype was seen repeatedly, ten times or more. The chain recombines TRBV28 with TRBJ1-2; 9 nucleotides match TRBD1. Per the germline V gene, CDR1 is MDHEN and CDR2 is SYDVKM. The CDR3 runs 12 residues. The ends lost 8 bases at V and 10 bases at J; junction bases unmatched: 8. The CDR3 nucleotides read TGTGCCAGCTCCTCGGGACAGGGTGACTACACCTTC. Its protein is CASSSGQGDYTF.

V and J are TRBV29-1 and TRBJ2-7, with 9 bases identical to TRBD1. The V and J ends lost 3 bases and 2 bases, in that order; junction bases with no gene match: 14. The CDR3 consists of 17 residues. Germline CDR1 reads SQVTM; CDR2 reads ANQGSEA. CDR3 DNA: TGCAGCGTTGACATACAGGGGGCAGGAGGTAGCACCTACGAGCAGTACTTC. This translates into CSVDIQGAGGSTYEQYF.

This clonotype was counted many times. The chain uses TRBV12-3 or TRBV12-4 and TRBJ2-3; 12 bases agree with TRBD2. J gave up 2 bases and V 3 bases, and 6 bases lay outside the gene matches. The CDR3 has 17 amino acids. The CDR3 DNA follows: TGTGCCAGCAGTTTGGTGGGACTAGCGGGTGACACAGATACGCAGTATTTT. Translating it yields CASSLVGLAGDTDTQYF.

The rearrangement links TRBV6-5 to TRBJ1-2; the D gene is possibly TRBD1 (6 bases). CDR1 is MNHEY, CDR2 SVGAGI, per germline. This CDR3 spans 16 amino acids. Trimming shortened V by 2 bases and J by 7 bases, and 20 bases separated the two germline ends. This CDR3 reads CASSYKGHGPAGGYTF. CDR3 in DNA: TGTGCCAGCAGTTACAAGGGACATGGACCCGCAGGTGGCTACACCTTC.

There are many counts of this clonotype. V and J are TRBV6-5 and TRBJ2-7; perhaps TRBD2 as D (6 bases). Deletions cut 0 bases from V and 2 bases from J, with 14 bases between. Looked up from germline, CDR1 is MNHEY and CDR2 is SVGAGI. CDR3 length equals 16 residues. The CDR3 coding sequence is TGTGCCAGCAGTTACTCGGAGGGGCCGCCTACCTACGAGCAGTACTTC. Translated: CASSYSEGPPTYEQYF.

CDR3 nucleotide sequence: TGCGCCAGCAGACGGGAGAAGGAGTCGGGCGAGCAGTACTTC. This translates into CASRREKESGEQYF. V is TRBV10-2 and J is TRBJ2-7; TRBD2 is a possible D gene (6 bases). The CDR3 loop spans 14 amino acids. Germline V gives CDR1 WSHSY, CDR2 SAAADI. V was trimmed by 6 bases and J by 6 bases, leaving 18 bases between them.

This clonotype was recorded a few times. The chain employs TRBV7-2 and TRBJ1-4; D gene uncertain. Germline V CDR1 and CDR2: SGHTA, FQGNSA. The V end lost 3 bases, the J end lost 8 bases, and 10 bases lay between the germline ends. The CDR3 consists of 13 residues. The CDR3 spells CASSFAGDEKLFF. The CDR3 nucleotides are TGTGCCAGCAGCTTCGCAGGAGACGAAAAACTGTTTTTT.

In this sample, this clonotype turned up many times. The chain has TRBV11-3 and TRBJ1-2, with TRBD1 as a possible D gene (5 bases). The CDR3 consists of 14 residues. CDR1 is SGHNT and CDR2 is YENEEA in the germline V gene. V lost 2 bases and J 3 bases, leaving 10 bases between the germline ends. The CDR3 bases are TGTGCCAGCAGCTTAATCGGGACGGACTATGGCTACACCTTC. The encoded protein is CASSLIGTDYGYTF. Combining the CDR3 with reference TRBV11-3 and TRBJ1-2 gives the whole variable domain EAGVVQSPRYKIIEKKQPVAFWCNPISGHNTLYWYLQNLGQGPELLIRYENEEAVDDSQLPKDRFSAERLKGVDSTLKIQPAELGDSAVYLCASSLIGTDYGYTFGSGTRLTVV.

This clonotype was found a few times. The chain joins TRBV6-5 to TRBJ2-2; D might be TRBD2 (6 bases). V was cut by 0 bases and J by 7 bases, with 18 bases left in between. The length of the CDR3 is 17 residues. CDR1 is MNHEY and CDR2 is SVGAGI in the germline V gene. For the CDR3, the DNA is TGTGCCAGCAGTTACTCGAAATGGGCGGGAAGTGGCGGGGAGCTGTTTTTT. Translated, it gives CASSYSKWAGSGGELFF.

V usage is TRBV12-3 or TRBV12-4 and J usage is TRBJ1-2, with a possible D match to TRBD1 (5 bases). V lost 10 bases and J 2 bases, leaving 23 bases between the germline ends. The CDR3 spans 16 residues. CDR3 nucleotide sequence: TGTGCCAACCTTCCTATTGGGGCTCTTGTAAACTATGGCTACACCTTC. It encodes CANLPIGALVNYGYTF.

This clonotype appeared many times. This rearrangement joins TRBV11-2 to TRBJ2-2; 8 bases are shared with TRBD2. This CDR3 is 17 amino acids long. The germline V gene encodes CDR1 SGHAT and CDR2 FQNNGV. V shed 5 bases and J 4 bases; nucleotides not matched to a gene: 12. CDR3 loop: CASSLTIAGPSTGELFF. CDR3 in DNA: TGTGCCAGCAGCCTGACCATAGCGGGGCCGTCCACCGGGGAGCTGTTTTTT. Full variable domain (outside the CDR3, taken from reference TRBV11-2 and TRBJ2-2): EAGVAQSPRYKIIEKRQSVAFWCNPISGHATLYWYQQILGQGPKLLIQFQNNGVVDDSQLPKDRFSAERLKGVDSTLKIQPAKLEDSAVYLCASSLTIAGPSTGELFFGEGSRLTVL.

About this clonotype itself: A much larger clone differs from this one at a single base, so this may be a read error. The chain combines TRBV10-3 with TRBJ2-2, with 11 bases identical to TRBD1. The CDR3 is 17 residues long. Germline values: CDR1 ENHRY, CDR2 SYGVKD. CDR3 residues: CAIGERRGTGGTGELFF. For the CDR3, the DNA is TGTGCCATCGGTGAGCGTCGGGGGACAGGGGGCACCGGGGAGCTGTTTTTT.

This clonotype was seen many times. The CDR3, as DNA: TGTGCCAGCATTGGGCCGGGGCGAACGCAAGCTTCTGAAGCTTTCTTT. Protein product: CASIGPGRTQASEAFF. The chain recombines TRBV6-1 with TRBJ1-1, with D perhaps TRBD1 (5 bases). CDR1 and CDR2 (germline): MNHNS, SASEGT. This CDR3 contains 16 residues. The ends were cut back, 7 bases at V and 6 bases at J, with 24 bases in the middle.

The chain recombines TRBV12-3 or TRBV12-4 with TRBJ1-1; D call uncertain. V was trimmed by 6 bases and J by 7 bases, leaving 12 bases between them. CDR3 length: 12 amino acids. Written as DNA, the CDR3 is TGTGCCAGCAGCTACCGGGGAGTTGAAGCTTTCTTT. This sequence encodes CASSYRGVEAFF.

This clonotype has only a few counts. The chain couples TRBV19 to TRBJ2-7; D possibly uses TRBD1 or TRBD2 (7 bases each). This CDR3 has 18 residues. V was trimmed by 5 bases and J by 6 bases, leaving 29 bases between them. CDR1 LNHDA and CDR2 SQIVND come from the germline V gene (reference sequence). The CDR3 DNA is TGTGCCAGTAGTGCCTTTGGCCGACAGGGAGGGCCCTCAGGCGAGCAGTACTTC. Its translation is CASSAFGRQGGPSGEQYF.

This clonotype was counted many times. The chain combines TRBV11-2 with TRBJ2-5; 9 nucleotides line up with TRBD1. The CDR3 covers 16 residues. The germline V gene has CDR1 SGHAT and CDR2 FQNNGV. Unmatched junction bases numbered 13, after V lost 6 bases and J lost 5 bases. This CDR3 reads CASRWTGTGSWETQYF. CDR3 sequence (DNA): TGTGCCAGCAGGTGGACGGGGACAGGGAGCTGGGAGACCCAGTACTTC.

This clonotype showed up many times. The V call is TRBV7-3, the J call TRBJ2-7; 9 positions match TRBD2. With V trimmed by 3 bases and J by 0 bases, 3 bases remained unmatched. The CDR3 totals 15 residues. The V gene's germline CDR1 is SGHTA and CDR2 FQGTGA. Written as DNA, the CDR3 is TGTGCCAGCAGCTTGGAGCGGGGGGTCTCCTACGAGCAGTACTTC. Protein: CASSLERGVSYEQYF. The whole variable domain, filled in from reference TRBV7-3 and TRBJ2-7, reads GAGVSQTPSNKVTEKGKYVELRCDPISGHTALYWYRQSLGQGPEFLIYFQGTGAADDSGLPNDRFFAVRPEGSVSTLKIQRTERGDSAVYLCASSLERGVSYEQYFGPGTRLTVT.